This entry lists 25 T cell receptor beta chains sequenced from one sample in a study of long-term antiretroviral therapy in people with HIV. Researchers report immunoSEQ v3.0 was run at survey level. Using immunoSEQ multiplex PCR, the repertoire was profiled, and TCRdb retains in-frame clones only, with some absent. The table has under 45,000 clones, more than 80% seen once. Sequencing used unsorted PBMCs, obtained 3.1 years after starting antiretroviral therapy. These receptors were obtained from a woman in her forties or fifties with HIV.

V is TRBV19 and J is TRBJ2-7; the match to TRBD1 covers 10 bases. From germline, CDR1 is LNHDA and CDR2 SQIVND (reference sequence). CDR3 size: 13 residues. V lost 6 bases to trimming and J lost 4 bases; unmatched junction nucleotides: 3. The CDR3 DNA sequence: TGTGCCAGTAGAGACAGGGGGCTGTACGAGCAGTACTTC. Encoded protein: CASRDRGLYEQYF. The full variable domain, with the rest looked up from reference TRBV19 and TRBJ2-7, is DGGITQSPKYLFRKEGQNVTLSCEQNLNHDAMYWYRQDPGQGLRLIYYSQIVNDFQKGDIAEGYSVSREKKESFPLTVTSAQKNPTAFYLCASRDRGLYEQYFGPGTRLTVT.

This chain uses TRBV5-1 with TRBJ1-2, with TRBD1 matching 10 bases. The CDR3 has 16 amino acids. Germline CDR1 SGHRS, CDR2 YFSETQ. The J segment lost 2 bases and the V segment lost 0 bases, leaving 4 bases of the junction unmatched. CDR3 nucleotides: TGCGCCAGCAGCTTGGGGGGGACAGGGGACAACTATGGCTACACCTTC. Protein product: CASSLGGTGDNYGYTF.

The gene calls are TRBV6-5 and TRBJ1-3; a possible D gene is TRBD1 (6 bases). Germline values: CDR1 MNHEY, CDR2 SVGAGI. The CDR3 runs 14 residues. Deletions cut 7 bases from V and 4 bases from J, with 14 bases between. As DNA, the CDR3 is TGTGCCAGCAAGGAGGGGGGCGCGGGAAACACCATATATTTT. This encodes CASKEGGAGNTIYF.

This clone occurred a few times. The rearrangement joins TRBV29-1 to TRBJ1-2; D gene unclear. With 4 bases removed from V and 7 bases from J, the gap between germline ends came to 13 bases. The CDR3 is 12 amino acids. CDR1 and CDR2 (germline): SQVTM, ANQGSEA. The CDR3 DNA reads as TGCAGCGTTGTATCTTGGAACGCTGGCTACACCTTC. Translating gives CSVVSWNAGYTF.

This clone was picked up one time. V is TRBV19 and J is TRBJ2-1; TRBD2 matches 9 bases. Germline trimming cut 5 bases from V and 3 bases from J; bases unmatched to any gene: 8. The CDR3 consists of 16 residues. CDR1 LNHDA and CDR2 SQIVND come from the germline V gene (reference sequence). The CDR3 here is CASSVPGTSSYNEQFF. CDR3 bases: TGTGCCAGTAGTGTCCCCGGGACTAGCAGCTACAATGAGCAGTTCTTC.

The chain joins TRBV7-2 to TRBJ2-1, with 10 bases lining up with TRBD2. V dropped 3 bases and J dropped 4; count of bases not matched to a gene: 6. This CDR3 contains 16 residues. Germline V gives CDR1 SGHTA, CDR2 FQGNSA. The CDR3 spells CASSFSSGGYYNEQFF. Here the CDR3 DNA reads TGTGCCAGCAGCTTCTCTAGCGGGGGCTATTACAATGAGCAGTTCTTC.

This clone was detected only a few times. CDR3: CASSPQGTNTGELFF. The CDR3 nucleotides read TGCGCCAGCAGTCCCCAGGGGACAAACACCGGGGAGCTGTTTTTT. The chain is built from TRBV5-1 and TRBJ2-2, with D possibly TRBD1 on 6 matching bases. CDR1 is SGHRS and CDR2 is YFSETQ in the germline V gene. V dropped 5 bases and J dropped 2 bases, with 13 bases sitting between them. This CDR3 region has 15 residues.

The chain employs TRBV2 and TRBJ2-1, with 7 bases that match TRBD1. V shed 6 bases, J shed 7 bases, and the junction held 9 bases outside the gene matches. This CDR3 region has 14 residues. Germline CDR1 SNHLY, CDR2 FYNNEI. CDR3 in DNA: TGTGCCAGCAGCCTCACTGACAGGGCAAATGAGCAGTTCTTC. Its protein product is CASSLTDRANEQFF.

J is TRBJ1-1 and V is TRBV5-1; 7 nucleotides line up with TRBD1. Trimming took 0 bases from V and 4 from J; bases not matched to a gene: 3. The germline V gene has CDR1 SGHRS and CDR2 YFSETQ. The CDR3 runs to 14 residues. The CDR3 nucleotides are TGCGCCAGCAGCTTGGGACAGGGCGGCACTGAAGCTTTCTTT. It is translated as CASSLGQGGTEAFF.

V and J are TRBV5-6 and TRBJ2-1, with D tentatively TRBD1 (5 bases). The CDR3 has 12 residues. V dropped 2 bases and J dropped 12 bases, with 12 bases sitting between them. CDR1 SGHDT and CDR2 YYEEEE come from the germline V gene. The CDR3 DNA is TGTGCCAGCAGCTTCAAGGGGTCAGGGCAGTTCTTC. Its translation: CASSFKGSGQFF.

The chain is built from TRBV6-1 and TRBJ1-1; D not certain. The germline CDR1 and CDR2 sequences are MNHNS and SASEGT. V was shortened by 6 bases and J by 7 bases, with 21 bases between the two germline ends. The CDR3 runs 15 residues. The CDR3 coding sequence is TGTGCCAGCAGGTCCGTAGAGCGACGCGGCATTGAAGCTTTCTTT. It specifies CASRSVERRGIEAFF.

V usage is TRBV30 and J usage is TRBJ1-1; D unclear. The CDR3 extends over 15 amino acids. Germline V lookup: CDR1 GTSNPN, CDR2 SVGIG (reference sequence). Trimming stripped 3 bases from V and 5 bases from J, with 19 bases between. CDR3 DNA sequence: TGTGCCTGGAGCGGATGGAACTCGGGGTGGACTGAAGCTTTCTTT. Translating it yields CAWSGWNSGWTEAFF.

The CDR3 sequence: CSVAVAMNTEAFF. The CDR3 bases are TGCAGCGTTGCCGTGGCTATGAACACTGAAGCTTTCTTT. V and J are TRBV29-1 and TRBJ1-1, with D hard to call. V gave up 4 bases and J gave up 0 bases, with 9 bases separating them. The CDR3 totals 13 residues. Germline-derived CDR1 and CDR2 are SQVTM and ANQGSEA.

The chain is built from TRBV7-3 and TRBJ2-1, with a weak D call TRBD1 (5 bases). The germline V gene has CDR1 SGHTA and CDR2 FQGTGA. CDR3 size: 13 residues. V lost 2 bases and J 10 bases, leaving 12 bases between the germline ends. The CDR3 sequence: CASSLGRQGEQFF. Written as DNA, the CDR3 is TGTGCCAGCAGCTTAGGAAGGCAGGGAGAGCAGTTCTTC.

This clone appeared once. This chain joins TRBV7-3 and TRBJ2-5; D possibly corresponds to TRBD2 (6 bases). The CDR3 runs 14 residues. V was shortened by 2 bases and J by 1 base, with 8 bases between the two germline ends. Germline V gene data show CDR1 as SGHTA and CDR2 as FQGTGA. The CDR3 DNA sequence: TGTGCCAGCAGCTTAGGGGACTCCCAAGAGACCCAGTACTTC. The encoded protein is CASSLGDSQETQYF.

The chain links TRBV6-6 to TRBJ1-1; D gene uncertain. Germline V CDR1 and CDR2: MNHNY, SVGAGI (reference sequence). The length of the CDR3 is 13 residues. The V end lost 5 bases, the J end lost 8 bases, and 15 bases lay between the germline ends. The CDR3 is CASSTAPIGEAFF. DNA for the CDR3: TGTGCCAGCAGTACCGCCCCGATTGGCGAAGCTTTCTTT.

The chain joins TRBV18 to TRBJ2-1; the match to TRBD2 covers 7 bases. In germline, CDR1 is KGHSH, CDR2 LQKENI. The CDR3 covers 15 residues. V dropped 1 base and J dropped 5; count of bases not matched to a gene: 5. In DNA form, the CDR3 reads TGTGCCAGCTCACCACGCACTAGCGAACACAATGAGCAGTTCTTC. Translating it yields CASSPRTSEHNEQFF.

Only a few counts were recorded for this clone. This chain joins TRBV7-3 and TRBJ2-1, with 8 bases lining up with TRBD2. J lost 2 bases, V lost 3 bases, and 9 bases had no gene match. The CDR3 covers 17 residues. The V gene's germline CDR1 is SGHTA and CDR2 FQGTGA. The CDR3 here is CASSFVERGLTYNEQFF. Written as DNA, the CDR3 is TGTGCCAGCAGCTTTGTCGAGCGGGGGTTGACCTACAATGAGCAGTTCTTC. Full variable domain (outside the CDR3, taken from reference TRBV7-3 and TRBJ2-1): GAGVSQTPSNKVTEKGKYVELRCDPISGHTALYWYRQSLGQGPEFLIYFQGTGAADDSGLPNDRFFAVRPEGSVSTLKIQRTERGDSAVYLCASSFVERGLTYNEQFFGPGTRLTVL.

This clone was detected once. The V call is TRBV25-1, the J call TRBJ2-1; 15 positions agree with TRBD2. The V segment lost 5 bases and the J segment 12 bases; nucleotides outside the gene matches: 8. Germline CDR1 reads MGHDK; CDR2 reads SYGVNS. The CDR3 is 15 residues long. The CDR3 nucleotides read TGTGCCAGCAGTTCCCCCGGGACTAGCGGGGGGTCGCAGTTCTTC. Translating it yields CASSSPGTSGGSQFF.

CDR3 protein: CASSQSPGQGTDTQYF. The DNA for the CDR3 is TGCGCCAGCAGCCAATCACCGGGACAGGGTACAGATACGCAGTATTTT. The chain couples TRBV4-3 to TRBJ2-3; 9 nucleotides agree with TRBD1. The germline gives CDR1 LGHNA, CDR2 YSLEER. The ends lost 2 bases at V and 3 bases at J; junction bases unmatched: 6. This CDR3 contains 16 residues.

The chain links TRBV2 to TRBJ1-2; TRBD1 is a possible D gene (5 bases). From germline, CDR1 is SNHLY and CDR2 FYNNEI. Trimming removed 3 bases at V and 2 bases at J, with 10 bases between. CDR3 size: 14 residues. The CDR3 spells CASSEYGANYGYTF. Written as DNA, the CDR3 is TGTGCCAGCAGTGAGTACGGGGCAAACTATGGCTACACCTTC.

V gene TRBV9 combines with J gene TRBJ2-1; D could derive from TRBD1 or TRBD2 (5 bases each). V lost 4 bases and J lost 8, with 10 bases in between. The germline CDR1 and CDR2 sequences are SGDLS and YYNGEE. This CDR3 comprises 12 residues. CDR3 nucleotide sequence: TGTGCCAGCAGCCCCAGGGACGATGAGCAGTTCTTC. Translating it yields CASSPRDDEQFF.

V is TRBV4-2 and J is TRBJ2-1; 10 positions agree with TRBD2. Germline V gene sequence: CDR1 LGHNA, CDR2 YNFKEQ. The CDR3 spans 18 residues. J was trimmed by 4 bases and V by 0 bases; bases with no gene match: 9. In nucleotides, the CDR3 is TGTGCCAGCAGCCAAGAAGGTTATAGCGGGGGGTTGTACAATGAGCAGTTCTTC. As protein: CASSQEGYSGGLYNEQFF.

A single count supports this clone. The chain employs TRBV4-1 and TRBJ2-2, with 11 bases aligning to TRBD2. V trimming: 5 bases; J trimming: 4 bases; junction bases outside the gene matches: 9. Germline-derived CDR1 and CDR2 are MGHRA and YSYEKL. The CDR3 has 17 amino acids. As DNA, the CDR3 is TGCGCCAGCAGCTCCTTCGCTAGCGGGGGGCCCACCGGGGAGCTGTTTTTT. This gives the protein CASSSFASGGPTGELFF.

The genes are TRBV19 and TRBJ1-2; perhaps TRBD1 as D (6 bases). The CDR3 is 17 residues long. CDR1 and CDR2 from the germline V gene are LNHDA and SQIVND (reference sequence). Deletions cut 6 bases from V and 2 bases from J, with 22 bases between. The CDR3 reads CASSLLGTNLLNYGYTF. Here the CDR3 DNA reads TGTGCCAGTAGCCTTTTGGGGACAAACCTTTTAAACTATGGCTACACCTTC.